This T cell receptor (beta chain) was captured in a study of cytomegalovirus exposure and HLA in healthy donors. Primers included in the PCR were 60 Vbeta and 13 Jbeta primers. Using immunoSEQ multiplex PCR, the repertoire was profiled, and TCRdb retains in-frame clones only, with some absent. The repertoire holds roughly 130,000 clones, with approximately 80% as singletons. The study's findings and limits: 164 TCR beta chains were listed as cytomegalovirus-associated. An analysis done earlier found most TCR beta V segments productive about 90% or about 30% of the time.

Regarding this clone: The antigen remains unidentified.

This CDR3 comprises 17 residues. Germline V lookup: CDR1 MGHRA, CDR2 YSYEKL. The V and J ends lost 2 bases and 4 bases, in that order; junction bases with no gene match: 8. Sequenced: PBMCs. The V call is TRBV4-1, the J call TRBJ1-5; 10 positions match TRBD1. The receptor was derived from a woman aged 18 to 35 in good health and CMV-seropositive. This CDR3 reads CASSQTTGGPRNQPQHF. As DNA, the CDR3 is TGCGCCAGCAGCCAAACGACAGGGGGCCCGAGGAATCAGCCCCAGCATTTT.